This T cell receptor (beta chain) was profiled in a study of T-cell memory formation after mild COVID-19. In the study overall: TCR clusters were largely donor specific.

TCRdb ran MiXCR on the 5' RACE reads and lists one entry per CDR3 protein. Here the sample spans about 390,000 distinct CDR3 sequences, around a fifth being singletons. V was pared by 0 bases and J by 4 bases, with 9 bases of the junction left unmatched. Germline V CDR1 and CDR2: DFQATT, SNEGSKA (reference sequence). There are 16 residues in the CDR3. This sequence was found in an adult woman who had mild COVID-19 (a few samples of this study predate the infection). Cell type and time point are not known. Sequences were obtained from PBMCs or a T cell subset sorted from them (not recorded which). This rearrangement joins TRBV20-1 to TRBJ1-2; 9 nucleotides match TRBD1. The CDR3 DNA follows: TGCAGTGCTAGAGATACGGGACAGGGAGAGGCCTATGGCTACACCTTC. This gives the protein CSARDTGQGEAYGYTF.